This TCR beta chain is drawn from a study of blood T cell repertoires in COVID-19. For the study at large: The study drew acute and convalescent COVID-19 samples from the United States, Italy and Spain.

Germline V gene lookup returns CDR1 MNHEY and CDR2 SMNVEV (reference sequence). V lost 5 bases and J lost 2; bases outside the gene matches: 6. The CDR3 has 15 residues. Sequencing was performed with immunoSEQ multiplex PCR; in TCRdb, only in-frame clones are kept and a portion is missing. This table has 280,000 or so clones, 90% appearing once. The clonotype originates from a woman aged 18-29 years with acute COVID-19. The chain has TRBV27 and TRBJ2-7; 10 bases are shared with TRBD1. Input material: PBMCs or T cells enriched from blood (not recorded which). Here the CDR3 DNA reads TGTGCCAGCAGTGGTCCGACAGGGGGCCCCTACGAGCAGTACTTC. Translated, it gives CASSGPTGGPYEQYF.